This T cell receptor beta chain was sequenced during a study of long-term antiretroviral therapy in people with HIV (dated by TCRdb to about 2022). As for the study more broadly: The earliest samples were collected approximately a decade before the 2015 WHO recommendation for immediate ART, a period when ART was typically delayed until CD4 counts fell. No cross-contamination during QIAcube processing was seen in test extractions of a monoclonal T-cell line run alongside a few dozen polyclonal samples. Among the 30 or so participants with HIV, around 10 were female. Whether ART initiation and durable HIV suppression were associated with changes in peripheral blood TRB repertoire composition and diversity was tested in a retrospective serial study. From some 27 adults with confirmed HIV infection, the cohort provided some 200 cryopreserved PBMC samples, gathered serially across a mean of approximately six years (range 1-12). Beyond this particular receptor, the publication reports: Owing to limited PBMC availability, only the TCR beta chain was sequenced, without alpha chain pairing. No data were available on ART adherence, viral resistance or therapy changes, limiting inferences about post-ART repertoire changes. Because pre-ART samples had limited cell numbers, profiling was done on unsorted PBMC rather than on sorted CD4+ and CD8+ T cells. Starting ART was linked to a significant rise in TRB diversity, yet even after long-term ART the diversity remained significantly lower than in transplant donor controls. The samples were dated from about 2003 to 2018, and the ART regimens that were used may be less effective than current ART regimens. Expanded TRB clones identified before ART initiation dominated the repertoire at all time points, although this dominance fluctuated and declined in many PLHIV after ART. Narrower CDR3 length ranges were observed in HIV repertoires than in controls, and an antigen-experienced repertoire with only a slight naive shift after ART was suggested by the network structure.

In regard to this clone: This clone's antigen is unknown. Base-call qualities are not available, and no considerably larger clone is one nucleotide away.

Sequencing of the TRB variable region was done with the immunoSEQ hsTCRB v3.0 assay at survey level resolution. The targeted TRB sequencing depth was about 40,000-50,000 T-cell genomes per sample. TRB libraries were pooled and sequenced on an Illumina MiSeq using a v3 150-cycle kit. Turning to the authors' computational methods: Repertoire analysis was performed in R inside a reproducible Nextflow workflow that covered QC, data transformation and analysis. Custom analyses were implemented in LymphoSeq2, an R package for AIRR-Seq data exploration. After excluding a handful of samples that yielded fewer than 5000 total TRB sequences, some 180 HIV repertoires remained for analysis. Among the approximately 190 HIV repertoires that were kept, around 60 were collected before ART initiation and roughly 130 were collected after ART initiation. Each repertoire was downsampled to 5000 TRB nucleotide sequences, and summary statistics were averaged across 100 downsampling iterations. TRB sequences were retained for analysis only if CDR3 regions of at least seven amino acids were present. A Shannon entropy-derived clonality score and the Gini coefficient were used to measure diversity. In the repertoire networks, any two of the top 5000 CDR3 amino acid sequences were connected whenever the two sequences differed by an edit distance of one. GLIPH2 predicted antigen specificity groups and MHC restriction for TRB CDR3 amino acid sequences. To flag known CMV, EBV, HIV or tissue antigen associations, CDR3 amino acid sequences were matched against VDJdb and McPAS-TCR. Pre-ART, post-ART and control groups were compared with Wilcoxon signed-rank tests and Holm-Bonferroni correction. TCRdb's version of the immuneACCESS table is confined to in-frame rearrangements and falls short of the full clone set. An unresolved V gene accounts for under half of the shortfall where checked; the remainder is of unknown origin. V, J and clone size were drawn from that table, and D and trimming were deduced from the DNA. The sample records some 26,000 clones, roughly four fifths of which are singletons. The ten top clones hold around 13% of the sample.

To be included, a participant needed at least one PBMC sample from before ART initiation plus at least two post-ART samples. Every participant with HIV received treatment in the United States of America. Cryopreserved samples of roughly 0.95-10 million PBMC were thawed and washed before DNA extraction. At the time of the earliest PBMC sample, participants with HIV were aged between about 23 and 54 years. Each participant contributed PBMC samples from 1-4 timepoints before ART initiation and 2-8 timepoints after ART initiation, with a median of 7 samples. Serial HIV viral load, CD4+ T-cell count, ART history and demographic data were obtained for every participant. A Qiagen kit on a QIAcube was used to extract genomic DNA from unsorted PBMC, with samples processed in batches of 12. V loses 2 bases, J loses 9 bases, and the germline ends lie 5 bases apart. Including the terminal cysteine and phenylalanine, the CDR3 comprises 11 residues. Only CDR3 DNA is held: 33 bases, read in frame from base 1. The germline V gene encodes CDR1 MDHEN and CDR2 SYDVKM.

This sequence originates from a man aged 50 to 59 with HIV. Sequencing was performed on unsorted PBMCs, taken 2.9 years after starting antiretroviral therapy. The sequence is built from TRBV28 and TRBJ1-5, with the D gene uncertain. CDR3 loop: CASSLRVPQHF. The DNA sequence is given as TGTGCCAGCAGTTTAAGGGTGCCCCAGCATTTT.